What follows is one TCR beta chain and its context. Its antigen remains unidentified. This specimen belongs to a study of radiotherapy plus CTLA-4 blockade in lung cancer. On the study more broadly: With roughly 28% of patients having disease control, objective responses were seen in roughly 18%. Study findings and constraints: Response, reportedly, was best predicted by interferon-beta along with early blood T cell clone dynamics. Tumor-derived TCR clones expanded in blood after radiotherapy plus ipilimumab.

Data came from immunoSEQ multiplex PCR; TCRdb stores just in-frame clones and leaves some out. The sample yields around 56,000 clones, around 79% seen once. Germline CDR1 is SGHTA and CDR2 is FQGNSA. V gave up 4 bases and J gave up 6 bases, with 19 bases separating them. The CDR3 spans 16 residues. This sequence joins TRBV7-2 and TRBJ1-5, with D possibly being TRBD1 (6 bases). The sequencing here drew on peripheral blood, taken from a patient treated with radiotherapy plus ipilimumab. The TCR comes from a human donor with non-small cell lung cancer who had a complete response to radiotherapy plus ipilimumab. In nucleotides, the CDR3 is TGTGCCAGCAGCTCCCAGGGGCCCCAGGTAGGTCAGCCCCAGCATTTT. Its translation: CASSSQGPQVGQPQHF.